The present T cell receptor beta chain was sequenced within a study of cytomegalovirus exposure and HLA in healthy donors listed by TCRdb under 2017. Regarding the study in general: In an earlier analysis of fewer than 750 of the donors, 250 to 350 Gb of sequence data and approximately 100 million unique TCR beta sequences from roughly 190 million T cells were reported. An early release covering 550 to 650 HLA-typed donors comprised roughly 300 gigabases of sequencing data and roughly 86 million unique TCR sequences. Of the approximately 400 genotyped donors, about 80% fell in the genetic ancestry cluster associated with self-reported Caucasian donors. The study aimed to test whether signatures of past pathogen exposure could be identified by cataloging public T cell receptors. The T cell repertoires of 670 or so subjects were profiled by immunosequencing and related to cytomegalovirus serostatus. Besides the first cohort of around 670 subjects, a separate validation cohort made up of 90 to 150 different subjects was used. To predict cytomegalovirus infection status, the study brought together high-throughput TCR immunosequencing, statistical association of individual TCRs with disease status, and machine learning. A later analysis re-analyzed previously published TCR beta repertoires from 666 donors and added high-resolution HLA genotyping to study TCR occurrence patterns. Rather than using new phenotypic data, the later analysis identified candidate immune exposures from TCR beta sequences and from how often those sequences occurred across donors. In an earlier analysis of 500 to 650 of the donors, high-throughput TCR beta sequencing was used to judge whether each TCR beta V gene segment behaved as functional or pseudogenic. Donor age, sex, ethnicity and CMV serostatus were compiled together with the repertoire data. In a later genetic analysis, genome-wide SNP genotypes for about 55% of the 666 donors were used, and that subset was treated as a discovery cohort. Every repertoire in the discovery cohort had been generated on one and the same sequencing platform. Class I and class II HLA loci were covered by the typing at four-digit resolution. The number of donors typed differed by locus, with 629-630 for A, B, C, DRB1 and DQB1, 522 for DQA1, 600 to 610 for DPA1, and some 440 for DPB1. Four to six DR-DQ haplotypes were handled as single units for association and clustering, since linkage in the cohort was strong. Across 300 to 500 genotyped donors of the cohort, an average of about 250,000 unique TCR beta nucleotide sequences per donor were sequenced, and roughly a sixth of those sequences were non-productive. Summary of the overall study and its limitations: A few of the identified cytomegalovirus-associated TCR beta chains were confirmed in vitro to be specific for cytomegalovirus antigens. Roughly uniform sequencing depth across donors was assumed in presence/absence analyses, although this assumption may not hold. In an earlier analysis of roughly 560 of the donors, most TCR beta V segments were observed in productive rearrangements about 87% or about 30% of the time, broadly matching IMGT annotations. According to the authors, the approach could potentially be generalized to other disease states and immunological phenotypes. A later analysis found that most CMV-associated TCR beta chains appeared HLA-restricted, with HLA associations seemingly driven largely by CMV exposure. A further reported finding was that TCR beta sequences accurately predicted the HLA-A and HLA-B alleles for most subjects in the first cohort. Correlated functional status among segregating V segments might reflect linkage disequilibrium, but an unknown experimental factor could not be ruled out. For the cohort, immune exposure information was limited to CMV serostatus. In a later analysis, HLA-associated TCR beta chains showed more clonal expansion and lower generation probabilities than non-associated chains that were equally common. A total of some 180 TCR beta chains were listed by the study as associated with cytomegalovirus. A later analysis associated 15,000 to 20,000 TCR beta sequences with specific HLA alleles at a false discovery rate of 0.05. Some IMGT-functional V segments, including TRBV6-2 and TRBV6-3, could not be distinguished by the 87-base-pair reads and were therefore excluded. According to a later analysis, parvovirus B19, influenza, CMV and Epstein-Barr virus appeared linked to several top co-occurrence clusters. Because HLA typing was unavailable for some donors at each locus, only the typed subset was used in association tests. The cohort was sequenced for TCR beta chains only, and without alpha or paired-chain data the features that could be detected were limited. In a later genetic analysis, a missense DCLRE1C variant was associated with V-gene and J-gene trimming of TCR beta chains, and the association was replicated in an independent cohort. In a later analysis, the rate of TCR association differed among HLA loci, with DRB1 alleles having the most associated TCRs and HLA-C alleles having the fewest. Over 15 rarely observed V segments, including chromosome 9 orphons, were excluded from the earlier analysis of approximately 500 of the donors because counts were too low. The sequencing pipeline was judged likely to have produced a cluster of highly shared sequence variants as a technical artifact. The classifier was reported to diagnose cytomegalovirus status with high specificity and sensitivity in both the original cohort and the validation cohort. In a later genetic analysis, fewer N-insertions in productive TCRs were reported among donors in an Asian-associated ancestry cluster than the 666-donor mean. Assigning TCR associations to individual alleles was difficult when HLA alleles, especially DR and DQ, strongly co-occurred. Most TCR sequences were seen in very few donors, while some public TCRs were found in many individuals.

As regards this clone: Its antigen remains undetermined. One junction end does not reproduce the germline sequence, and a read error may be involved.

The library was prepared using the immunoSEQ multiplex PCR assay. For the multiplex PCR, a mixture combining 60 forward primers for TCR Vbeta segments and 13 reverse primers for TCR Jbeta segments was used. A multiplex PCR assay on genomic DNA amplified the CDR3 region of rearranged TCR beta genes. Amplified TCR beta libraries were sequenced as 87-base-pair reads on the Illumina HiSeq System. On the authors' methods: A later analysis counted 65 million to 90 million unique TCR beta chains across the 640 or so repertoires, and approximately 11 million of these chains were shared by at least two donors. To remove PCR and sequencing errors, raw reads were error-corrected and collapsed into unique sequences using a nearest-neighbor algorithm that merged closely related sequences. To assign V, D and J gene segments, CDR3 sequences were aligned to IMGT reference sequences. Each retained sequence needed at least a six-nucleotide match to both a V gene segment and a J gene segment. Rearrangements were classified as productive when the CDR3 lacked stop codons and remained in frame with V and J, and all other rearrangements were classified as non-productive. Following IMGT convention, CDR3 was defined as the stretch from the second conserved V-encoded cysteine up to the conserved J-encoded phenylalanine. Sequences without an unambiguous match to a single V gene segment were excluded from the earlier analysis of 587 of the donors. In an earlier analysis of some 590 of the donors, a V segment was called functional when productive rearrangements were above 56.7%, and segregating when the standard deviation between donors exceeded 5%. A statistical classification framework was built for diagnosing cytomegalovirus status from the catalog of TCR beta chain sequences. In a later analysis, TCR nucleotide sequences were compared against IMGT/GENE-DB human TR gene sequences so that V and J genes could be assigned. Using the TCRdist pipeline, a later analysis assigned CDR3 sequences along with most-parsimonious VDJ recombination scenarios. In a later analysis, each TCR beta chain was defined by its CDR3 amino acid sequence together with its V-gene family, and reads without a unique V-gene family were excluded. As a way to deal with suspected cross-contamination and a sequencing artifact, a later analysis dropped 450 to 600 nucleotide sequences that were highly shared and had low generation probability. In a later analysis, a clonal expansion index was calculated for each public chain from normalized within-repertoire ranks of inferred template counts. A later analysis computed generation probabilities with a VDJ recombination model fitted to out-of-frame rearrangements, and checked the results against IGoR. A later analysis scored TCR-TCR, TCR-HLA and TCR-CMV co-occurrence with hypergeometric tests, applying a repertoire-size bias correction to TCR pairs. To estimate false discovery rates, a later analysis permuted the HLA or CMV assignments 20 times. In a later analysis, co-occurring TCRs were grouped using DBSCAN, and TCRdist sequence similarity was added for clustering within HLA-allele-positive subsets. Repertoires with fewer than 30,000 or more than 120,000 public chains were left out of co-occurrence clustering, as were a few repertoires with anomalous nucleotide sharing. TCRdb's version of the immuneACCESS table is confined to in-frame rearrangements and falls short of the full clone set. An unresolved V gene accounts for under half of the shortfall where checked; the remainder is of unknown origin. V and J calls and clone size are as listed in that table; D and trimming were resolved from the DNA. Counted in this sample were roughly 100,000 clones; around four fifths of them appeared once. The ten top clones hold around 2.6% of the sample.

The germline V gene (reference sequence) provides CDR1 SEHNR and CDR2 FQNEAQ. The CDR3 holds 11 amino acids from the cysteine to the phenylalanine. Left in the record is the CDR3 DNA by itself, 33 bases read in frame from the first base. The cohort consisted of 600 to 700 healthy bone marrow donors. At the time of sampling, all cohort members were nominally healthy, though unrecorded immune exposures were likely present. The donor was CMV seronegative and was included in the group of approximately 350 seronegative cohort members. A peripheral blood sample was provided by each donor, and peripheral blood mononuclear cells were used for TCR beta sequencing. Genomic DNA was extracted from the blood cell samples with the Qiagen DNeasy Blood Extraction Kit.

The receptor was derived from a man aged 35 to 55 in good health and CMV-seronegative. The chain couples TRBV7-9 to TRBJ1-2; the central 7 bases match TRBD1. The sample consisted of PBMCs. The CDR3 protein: CSSGATGMGTF. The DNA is TGTTCCAGCGGTGCGACAGGGATGGGGACCTTC.